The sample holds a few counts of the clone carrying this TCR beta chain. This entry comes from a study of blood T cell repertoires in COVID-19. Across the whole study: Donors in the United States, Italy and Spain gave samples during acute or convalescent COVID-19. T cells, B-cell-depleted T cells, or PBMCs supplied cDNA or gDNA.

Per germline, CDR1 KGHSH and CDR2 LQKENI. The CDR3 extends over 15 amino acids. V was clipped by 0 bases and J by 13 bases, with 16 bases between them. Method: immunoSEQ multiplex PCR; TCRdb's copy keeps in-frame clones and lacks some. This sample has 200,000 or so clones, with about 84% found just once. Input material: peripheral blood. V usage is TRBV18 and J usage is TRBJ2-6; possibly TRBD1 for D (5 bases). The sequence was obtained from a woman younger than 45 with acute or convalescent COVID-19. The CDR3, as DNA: TGTGCCAGCTCACCACCGCCTACAGGCCCCCGGGTCCTGACTTTC. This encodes CASSPPPTGPRVLTF. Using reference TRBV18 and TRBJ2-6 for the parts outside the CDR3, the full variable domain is NAGVMQNPRHLVRRRGQEARLRCSPMKGHSHVYWYRQLPEEGLKFMVYLQKENIIDESGMPKERFSAEFPKEGPSILRIQQVVRGDSAAYFCASSPPPTGPRVLTFGAGSRLTVL.